Following are 8 T cell receptor beta chains from one sample sequenced in a study of T cell changes during pregnancy in multiple sclerosis. TCRdb's copy holds only in-frame clones and misses some; the assay was immunoSEQ multiplex PCR. The profile shows 20,000 to 25,000 clones, 87% of them singletons. The input for sequencing was CD8+ T cells from peripheral blood mononuclear cells, taken after pregnancy. All receptors come from a female donor with multiple sclerosis, enrolled in a pregnancy study.

This chain uses TRBV6-5 with TRBJ1-1; D uncertain. V lost 2 bases to trimming and J lost 1 base, with 8 bases between them. CDR1 is MNHEY and CDR2 is SVGAGI in the germline V gene. This CDR3 has 14 amino acids. CDR3 bases: TGTGCCAGCAGTTACATTCACAAGAACACTGAAGCTTTCTTT. As protein: CASSYIHKNTEAFF.

V and J are TRBV30 and TRBJ2-7; 7 nucleotides agree with TRBD2. The CDR3 runs 14 residues. Losses at the gene ends were 2 bases for V and 2 bases for J; bases not matched to a gene: 6. Germline V gene lookup returns CDR1 GTSNPN and CDR2 SVGIG (reference sequence). The CDR3 sequence is CAWSMGEGPYEQYF. As DNA, the CDR3 is TGTGCCTGGAGTATGGGGGAGGGCCCCTACGAGCAGTACTTC.

The CDR3 coding sequence is TGCGCCAGCAGCTTGGGGGGCCAGGCCTACGAGCAGTACTTC. Amino acid sequence: CASSLGGQAYEQYF. The chain uses TRBV5-1 and TRBJ2-7; maybe TRBD1 (5 bases). The CDR3 sequence is 14 residues long. V shed 0 bases and J shed 2 bases, with 9 bases lying between them. Germline V lookup: CDR1 SGHRS, CDR2 YFSETQ.

The CDR3 DNA is TGTGCCAGCAGTGCTACTAGCGGGAGCTCCTACGAGCAGTACTTC. Its translation is CASSATSGSSYEQYF. The V call is TRBV27, the J call TRBJ2-7, with 11 bases matching TRBD2. V dropped 5 bases and J dropped 0; count of bases not matched to a gene: 3. This CDR3 region has 15 residues. Germline V lookup: CDR1 MNHEY, CDR2 SMNVEV (reference sequence).

The genes are TRBV5-1 and TRBJ2-7; maybe TRBD1 (6 bases). The CDR3 sequence is 13 residues long. Germline values: CDR1 SGHRS, CDR2 YFSETQ. With 3 bases removed from V and 3 bases from J, the gap between germline ends came to 10 bases. CDR3 sequence: CASSYRADYEQYF. As DNA, the CDR3 is TGCGCCAGCAGCTACAGGGCCGACTACGAGCAGTACTTC.

J is TRBJ1-1 and V is TRBV5-1, with D unresolved. Between the trimmed V and J ends, which lost 4 bases and 2 bases, there was a span of 3 bases. The CDR3 consists of 11 residues. Germline-derived CDR1 and CDR2 are SGHRS and YFSETQ. The CDR3 nucleotides read TGCGCCAGCAGCCTCAACACTGAAGCTTTCTTT. The encoded protein is CASSLNTEAFF.

DNA for the CDR3: TGTGCCAGCAGTCACCCCGGGGTGACTGAAGCTTTCTTT. This translates into CASSHPGVTEAFF. This chain links TRBV6-5 with TRBJ1-1, with D unresolved. V was cut by 5 bases and J by 5 bases, with 12 bases left in between. Germline CDR1 is MNHEY and CDR2 is SVGAGI. The CDR3 contains 13 residues.

V usage is TRBV19 and J usage is TRBJ1-1; possibly TRBD1 for D (5 bases). Trimming took off 3 bases at V and 1 base at J, with 15 bases between the two ends. The CDR3 sequence is 16 residues long. CDR1 is LNHDA, CDR2 SQIVND, per germline (reference sequence). Written as DNA, the CDR3 is TGTGCCAGTAGTATCTGGCAGGGCTACACGAACACTGAAGCTTTCTTT. Translated: CASSIWQGYTNTEAFF.